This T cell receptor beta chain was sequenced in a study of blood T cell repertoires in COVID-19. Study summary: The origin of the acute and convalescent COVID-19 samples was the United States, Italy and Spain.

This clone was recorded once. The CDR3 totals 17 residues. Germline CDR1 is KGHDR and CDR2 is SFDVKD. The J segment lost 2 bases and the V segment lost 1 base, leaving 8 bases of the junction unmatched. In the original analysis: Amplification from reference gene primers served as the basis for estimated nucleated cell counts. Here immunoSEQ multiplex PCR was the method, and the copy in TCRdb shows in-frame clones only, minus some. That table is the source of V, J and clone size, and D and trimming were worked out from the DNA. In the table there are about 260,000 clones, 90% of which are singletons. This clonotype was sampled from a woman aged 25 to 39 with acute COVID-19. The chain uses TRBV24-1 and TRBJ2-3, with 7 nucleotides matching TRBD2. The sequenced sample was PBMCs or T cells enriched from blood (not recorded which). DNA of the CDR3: TGTGCCACCAGTGATTTAGGTGCGGGGGACTTCACAGATACGCAGTATTTT. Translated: CATSDLGAGDFTDTQYF.